A single sample is the source of the 15 T cell receptor beta chains below, sequenced in a study of human T cells and chemical hapten exposure. TCRdb reprocessed the RACE reads via MiXCR and lists one record per CDR3 protein. This table has over 85,000 distinct CDR3 sequences, 7% to 10% appearing once. Time point meaning: patch test 2, 6 weeks after DPC sensitization. Treatment here: therapeutic diphenylcyclopropenone sensitization with weekly scalp DPC. The sequencing used whole blood, collected in connection with sensitization to the hapten diphenylcyclopropenone (DPC). The receptors derive from a woman aged 40 to 50 with alopecia areata. Some clones in this sample may be carry-over from other donors' samples.

This clonotype was detected a few times. The chain couples TRBV7-8 to TRBJ1-3, with 8 bases identical to TRBD1. The ends lost 5 bases at V and 2 bases at J; junction bases unmatched: 8. The CDR3 covers 16 residues. Germline V gene sequence: CDR1 SGHVS, CDR2 FQNEAQ. CDR3 amino acids: CASSPFQGAPGNTIYF. The CDR3 DNA follows: TGTGCCAGCAGCCCCTTTCAGGGGGCGCCTGGAAACACCATATATTTT. Using reference TRBV7-8 and TRBJ1-3 for the parts outside the CDR3, the full variable domain is GAGVSQSPRYKVAKRGQDVALRCDPISGHVSLFWYQQALGQGPEFLTYFQNEAQLDKSGLPSDRFFAERPEGSVSTLKIQRTQQEDSAVYLCASSPFQGAPGNTIYFGEGSWLTVV.

This clonotype was observed at least ten times. This chain connects TRBV24-1 to TRBJ2-1; TRBD2 matches 7 bases. This CDR3 spans 14 amino acids. CDR1 is KGHDR and CDR2 is SFDVKD in the germline V gene. Trimming cost V 7 bases and J 5 bases; bases outside gene matches: 7. The DNA for the CDR3 is TGTGCCACCAGCCCCCGGGCGGGGGACAATGAGCAGTTCTTC. Translating gives CATSPRAGDNEQFF.

This clonotype has a handful of counts. The chain is built from TRBV9 and TRBJ1-1; D not certain. CDR3 length equals 15 residues. V was trimmed by 0 bases and J by 0 bases, leaving 9 bases between them. Per germline, CDR1 SGDLS and CDR2 YYNGEE. The CDR3 nucleotides read TGTGCCAGCAGCGTAGACGAGGCCATGAACACTGAAGCTTTCTTT. Translated: CASSVDEAMNTEAFF.

The table lists this clonotype with many counts. The rearrangement uses TRBV5-1 and TRBJ2-4; either TRBD1 or TRBD2 may fit D (5 bases each). Trimming took off 4 bases at V and 3 bases at J, with 11 bases between the two ends. Germline V gene data show CDR1 as SGHRS and CDR2 as YFSETQ. The CDR3 sequence is 14 residues long. The CDR3 DNA reads TGCGCCAGCAGCGGGGGACCAGACAAAAACATTCAGTACTTC. This encodes CASSGGPDKNIQYF.

The chain joins TRBV28 to TRBJ2-5; weak D call: TRBD1 (6 bases). Trimming left V 10 bases short and J 7 bases short, with 22 bases between. Germline V gene sequence: CDR1 MDHEN, CDR2 SYDVKM. CDR3 length: 14 residues. In DNA, the CDR3 is TGTGCCACCGACGGACAGATCCCTGGTGCGACCCAGTACTTC. Its protein is CATDGQIPGATQYF.

This clonotype was seen repeatedly, ten times or more. The rearrangement links TRBV12-3 or TRBV12-4 to TRBJ2-4; the match to TRBD2 covers 8 bases. The CDR3 is made up of 11 amino acids. The V gene end was trimmed by 5 bases and the J gene end by 11 bases; junction bases not matched to a gene: 2. CDR3 in amino acids: CASSAGGLQYF. The CDR3 DNA follows: TGTGCCAGCAGTGCGGGAGGCCTTCAGTACTTC.

This clonotype appeared many times. The chain carries TRBV11-2 and TRBJ2-3; D perhaps matches TRBD2 (5 bases). Germline CDR1 and CDR2: SGHAT and FQNNGV. The CDR3 has 12 amino acids. Deletions cut 8 bases from V and 4 bases from J, with 10 bases between. The CDR3 region has the DNA TGTGCCAGCCGTCGGGAAGCAGATACGCAGTATTTT. Its protein product is CASRREADTQYF.

This clonotype was seen ten or more times. This chain joins TRBV28 and TRBJ2-3, with 13 bases matching TRBD2. There are 14 residues in the CDR3. V lost 8 bases to trimming and J lost 7 bases; unmatched junction nucleotides: 6. CDR1 is MDHEN and CDR2 is SYDVKM in the germline V gene. This CDR3 reads CASSTSGRINTQYF. Here the CDR3 DNA reads TGTGCCAGCTCGACTAGCGGGAGGATAAATACGCAGTATTTT.

In this sample, this clonotype turned up many times. The chain recombines TRBV7-6 with TRBJ2-5; 7 bases fit TRBD1. The V and J ends lost 1 base and 1 base, in that order; junction bases with no gene match: 6. The CDR3 spans 16 residues. Germline V gene sequence: CDR1 SGHVS, CDR2 FNYEAQ. The CDR3 DNA sequence: TGTGCCAGCAGCTTAGGATGGGGACAGCTCCAAGAGACCCAGTACTTC. This encodes CASSLGWGQLQETQYF.

This clonotype has only a few counts. This sequence joins TRBV6-2 or TRBV6-3 and TRBJ2-4; TRBD2 is a possible D gene (5 bases). Trimming cost V 4 bases and J 9 bases, with 16 bases left between them. Per the germline V gene, CDR1 is MNHEY and CDR2 is SVGEGT. There are 14 residues in the CDR3. The CDR3 sequence: CASSSPSRGGIQYF. The CDR3 DNA follows: TGTGCCAGCAGTTCCCCGTCTAGAGGAGGCATTCAGTACTTC.

This clonotype appeared a few times. This chain links TRBV7-9 with TRBJ1-1; the D gene is possibly TRBD1 (5 bases). Germline V gene sequence: CDR1 SEHNR, CDR2 FQNEAQ (reference sequence). V shed 5 bases and J shed 0 bases, with 16 bases lying between them. This CDR3 is 16 amino acids long. The CDR3 here is CASSPRGPSMNTEAFF. The CDR3 bases are TGTGCCAGCAGCCCCCGGGGCCCCTCTATGAACACTGAAGCTTTCTTT.

This clonotype was counted between two and nine times. CDR3 nucleotide sequence: TGTGCCAGCAGCTATCGTAACAGGGGAGATACGCAGTATTTT. As protein: CASSYRNRGDTQYF. The chain is built from TRBV7-2 and TRBJ2-3, with TRBD1 identical over 7 bases. V lost 4 bases to trimming and J lost 5 bases; unmatched junction nucleotides: 6. This CDR3 spans 14 amino acids. Germline V gene lookup returns CDR1 SGHTA and CDR2 FQGNSA.

Here the CDR3 reads CSVVWPSGSHEQFF. CDR3 DNA sequence: TGCAGCGTTGTGTGGCCTAGCGGGAGTCACGAGCAGTTCTTC. This chain uses TRBV29-1 with TRBJ2-1; 10 bases fit TRBD2. Germline CDR1 SQVTM, CDR2 ANQGSEA. The CDR3 covers 14 residues. V was pared by 4 bases and J by 10 bases, with 10 bases of the junction left unmatched.

In its sample, this clonotype was seen a few times. The gene calls are TRBV6-6 and TRBJ2-1; a possible D gene is TRBD1 (6 bases). Germline-derived CDR1 and CDR2 are MNHNY and SVGAGI (reference sequence). CDR3 length: 15 amino acids. The germline V and J ends were trimmed by 2 bases and 7 bases, with 15 bases remaining between them. In nucleotides, the CDR3 is TGTGCCAGCAGTTACCGTACAGGGTACAAGAATGAGCAGTTCTTC. It codes for CASSYRTGYKNEQFF.

The rearrangement joins TRBV18 to TRBJ1-3; the match to TRBD1 covers 9 bases. Germline CDR1 and CDR2: KGHSH and LQKENI. CDR3 length: 16 residues. Germline trimming cut 2 bases from V and 7 bases from J; bases unmatched to any gene: 9. This chain's CDR3 is CASSPNRDRDGNTIYF. CDR3 nucleotides: TGTGCCAGCTCACCAAACCGGGACAGGGACGGGAACACCATATATTTT.